These T cell receptor beta chains were read from a single sample in a study of post-analysis software for immune sequencing data. One entry per CDR3 protein, called by TCRdb with MiXCR from the PCR reads. The sample lists approximately 400,000 distinct CDR3 sequences; roughly 38% were seen once. The specimen was blood. These receptors were collected from a girl aged 10 to 17 with multiple sclerosis. Both conserved end residues are part of each CDR3. D genes are given only for firm matches. Rows may omit the clone size; those that give it use once, few, many or a size class.

j_call | clone_size | v_call | d_call | cdr3_nt | cdr3_aa
TRBJ1-1 | - | TRBV29-1 | - | TGCAGCGTTGAGGACCCACAGGGCCCCGCTGGAGCTTTCTTT | CSVEDPQGPAGAFF
TRBJ2-1 | once | TRBV28 | TRBD2 | TGTGCCAGCCACTCCGGCGGGGGGGCCGATGAGCAGTTCTTC | CASHSGGGADEQFF
TRBJ2-7 | - | TRBV12-3/TRBV12-4 | - | TGTGCCAGCAGTCCCGGGCCCTTCTCCTACGAGCAGTACTTC | CASSPGPFSYEQYF
TRBJ1-5 | - | TRBV4-1 | TRBD1 | TGCGCCAGCAGCCAAGAGGCAGGGGGGGGCTTCCAGCATTTT | CASSQEAGGGFQHF
TRBJ2-7 | - | TRBV14 | TRBD2 | TGTGCCAGCAGCCAAGATGAGCGGGAGTCATACGAGCAGTACTTC | CASSQDERESYEQYF
TRBJ2-1 | few | TRBV12-3/TRBV12-4 | TRBD1 | TGTGCCAGCAGTCCCTACCCTCCCTCAGGGGGCAATGAGCAGTTCTTC | CASSPYPPSGGNEQFF
TRBJ2-1 | - | TRBV5-1 | - | TGCGCCAGCAGCTTGGTGGTGGGAGGAGGTAGCAATGAGCAGTTCTTC | CASSLVVGGGSNEQFF
TRBJ2-5 | - | TRBV7-2 | TRBD1 | TGTGCCAGCAGCCCTTCCGGGACAGGGGGAGAGACCCAGTACTTC | CASSPSGTGGETQYF
TRBJ2-5 | - | TRBV5-1 | - | TGCGCCAGCAGCTTAGTGGGTTCCACGCAAGAGACCCAGTACTTC | CASSLVGSTQETQYF
TRBJ2-1 | - | TRBV20-1 | TRBD2 | TGCAGTGCTAGAGATGCGGTAGCGGGGGGTGGTGAGCAGTTCTTC | CSARDAVAGGGEQFF
TRBJ2-5 | - | TRBV7-3 | TRBD2 | TGTGCCAGCAGCCCCTACCTAGCGGAGCAAGAGACCCAGTACTTC | CASSPYLAEQETQYF
TRBJ2-1 | - | TRBV9 | - | TGTGCCAGCAGCGTAGTCAAGGGGCCTAATTACATTGAGCAGTTCTTC | CASSVVKGPNYIEQFF
TRBJ2-7 | few | TRBV5-1 | TRBD1 | TGCGCCAGCACCCAGGGGGCAATGGACGAGCAGTACTTC | CASTQGAMDEQYF
TRBJ2-7 | - | TRBV5-1 | TRBD1 | TGCGCCAGCAGCTTGGTCGGCGGGACAGGGGATCTCTACGAGCAGTACTTC | CASSLVGGTGDLYEQYF
TRBJ2-1 | few | TRBV4-2 | - | TGTGCCAGCAGCCAAGATCCTGCCCCGAGCTCCTACAATGAGCAGTTCTTC | CASSQDPAPSSYNEQFF
TRBJ2-2 | - | TRBV5-1 | - | TGCGCCAGCAGCTTGGAGGGAAACACCGGGGAGCTGTTTTTT | CASSLEGNTGELFF
TRBJ2-7 | - | TRBV4-3 | - | TGCGCCAGCAGCCAAGATCGGACCAGCGGCTCCTACGAGCAGTACTTC | CASSQDRTSGSYEQYF
TRBJ1-2 | - | TRBV12-3/TRBV12-4 | - | TGTGCCAGCAGCCCGACAGAGTACTATGGCTACACCTTC | CASSPTEYYGYTF
TRBJ2-1 | few | TRBV10-3 | TRBD1 | TGTGCCATCAGTGGCCCGGGACAGATCTACAATGAGCAGTTCTTC | CAISGPGQIYNEQFF
TRBJ2-5 | once | TRBV15 | - | TGTGCCACCAGCAGAGGAGGTTCGGGAGAGACCCAGTACTTC | CATSRGGSGETQYF
TRBJ1-6 | - | TRBV7-9 | - | TGTGCCAGCAGCTTACAGGGGTTCAATAATTCACCCCTCCACTTT | CASSLQGFNNSPLHF
TRBJ1-3 | - | TRBV7-6 | - | TGTGCCAGCAGCTTAGGGGCTGGAAACACCACATATTTT | CASSLGAGNTTYF
TRBJ1-5 | few | TRBV5-6 | - | TGTGCCAGCAGCTCCGGGACGGGCAATCAGCCCCAGCATTTT | CASSSGTGNQPQHF
TRBJ1-1 | few | TRBV7-3 | - | TGTGCCAGCAGCCCGAAACAGGGTGTGGCTTTCTTT | CASSPKQGVAFF
TRBJ1-1 | few | TRBV5-1 | - | TGCGCCAGCAGCTTGGGACACAGAGCCCTGAACACTGAAGCTTTCTTT | CASSLGHRALNTEAFF
TRBJ1-2 | few | TRBV12-3/TRBV12-4 | - | TGTGCCAGCCGACCCTACGCCTCAGGGTTGTATGGCTACACCTTC | CASRPYASGLYGYTF